This T cell receptor (beta chain) comes out of a study of Ad26.COV2.S vaccination and SARS-CoV-2 variants. A remark on this clone: As yet, its antigen is unknown.

The CDR3 totals 13 residues. V was cut by 7 bases and J by 10 bases, with 17 bases left in between. The germline V gene encodes CDR1 MNHEY and CDR2 SVGAGI. Method: immunoSEQ multiplex PCR; TCRdb's copy keeps in-frame clones and lacks some. The data show just over 350,000 clones, around 90% seen once. Overall study results and limits: With respect to non-spike TCR breadth, vaccine and placebo recipients were similar. Analyses of TCR breadth and depth may have underestimated total T cell responses. Participants in the vaccine arm had higher spike-specific TCR breadth; placebo recipients had lower.

This clonotype was sampled from a human donor who had recovered from COVID-19. Sequences were derived from peripheral blood, sampled after recovery from COVID-19. The chain employs TRBV6-5 and TRBJ1-3; no reliable D call. The CDR3 DNA reads TGTGCCAGCATCGGGCAGAACTTTCGGACCATATATTTT. This encodes CASIGQNFRTIYF.